The present T cell receptor beta chain was sequenced within a study of cytomegalovirus exposure and HLA in healthy donors. Study findings and constraints: According to a subsequent analysis, TCR clusters from the first cohort were inclined to appear together in the roughly 120 validation repertoires.

The germline CDR1 and CDR2 sequences are SGHRS and YFSETQ. Trimming shortened V by 4 bases and J by 5 bases, and 12 bases separated the two germline ends. The CDR3 loop spans 13 amino acids. The assay was immunoSEQ multiplex PCR, and TCRdb's table has in-frame clones only and misses some. Of approximately 150,000 clones listed, around nine tenths are singletons. Of note for this clone: What it recognizes is unknown.

Input material: PBMCs. The source of this sequence is a man between 18 and 29 years old in good health and CMV-seropositive. The V gene is TRBV5-1, the J gene TRBJ2-5; a possible D gene is TRBD2 (5 bases). The CDR3 sequence: CASSPAEGETQYF. CDR3 bases: TGCGCCAGCAGCCCGGCTGAGGGTGAGACCCAGTACTTC.